This T cell receptor beta chain was documented in a study of blood T cells in healthy people across ages. General observations from the study: What prevented conclusive comparison of naive and antigen-experienced cells was that PBMCs were unsorted. In long-lived donors, naive CD4+ cell counts and diversity exceeded those of aged donors.

Deletions cut 1 base from V and 10 bases from J, with 11 bases between. CDR1 and CDR2 from the germline V gene are DFQATT and SNEGSKA (reference sequence). The CDR3 is 12 amino acids. Extraction yielded at least 6 micrograms of total RNA per sample. Concerning this clonotype: Its antigen is undetermined.

The use of a sample-barcoded 5' primer and a J-beta primer mix characterized a second PCR of 7 to 11 cycles. TCRdb ran MiXCR on the 5' RACE reads and lists one entry per CDR3 protein. The sample contains more than 1,400,000 distinct CDR3 sequences, 42% of which appear only once. The sequenced sample was blood. This sequence originates from a woman younger than 35 in good health. The rearrangement joins TRBV20-1 to TRBJ2-1; maybe TRBD2 (6 bases). CDR3 in amino acids: CSARAGAKEQFF. The CDR3 DNA reads TGCAGTGCTAGAGCGGGAGCCAAGGAGCAGTTCTTC.